The 30 T cell receptor beta chains in this list originate from one sample, sequenced in a study of blood T cells in healthy people across ages. A second about 7 to 12 cycle PCR used barcoded and J-beta primers. TCRdb analysed the 5' RACE reads with MiXCR anew, one entry per CDR3 protein. Of roughly 1.9 million distinct CDR3 sequences detected, more than 35% appear once; the ten largest clones hold more than 20%. What was sequenced was blood. All receptors come from a human donor in good health.

V usage is TRBV5-6 and J usage is TRBJ2-7, with TRBD2 matching over 9 bases. The CDR3 covers 17 residues. Germline CDR1 is SGHDT and CDR2 is YYEEEE. Unmatched junction bases numbered 16, after V lost 4 bases and J lost 5 bases. CDR3 sequence (DNA): TGTGCCAGCAGCCACGAACTAGCGGGTACCAGGGCGAACGAGCAGTACTTC. This translates into CASSHELAGTRANEQYF.

This clonotype appeared many times. An end of the junction does not agree with germline; a read error may underlie this. The gene calls are TRBV5-1 and TRBJ2-7; D perhaps matches TRBD1 (6 bases). CDR1 is SGHRS and CDR2 is YFSETQ in the germline V gene. The CDR3 length is 14 residues. The CDR3 nucleotides are TGTGCCAGCAGCTCCACAGGGTACTCCTACGAGCAGTACTTC. As protein: CASSSTGYSYEQYF.

This clonotype showed up just once. The chain couples TRBV7-9 to TRBJ1-4, with TRBD1 as a possible D gene (5 bases). The CDR3 has 15 amino acids. The germline CDR1 and CDR2 sequences are SEHNR and FQNEAQ (reference sequence). V was clipped by 3 bases and J by 5 bases, with 13 bases between them. This CDR3 reads CASSFRDGYNEKLFF. In DNA, the CDR3 is TGTGCCAGCAGCTTCAGGGACGGATACAATGAAAAACTGTTTTTT. Based on the CDR3 plus reference TRBV7-9 and TRBJ1-4, the full variable domain is DTGVSQNPRHKITKRGQNVTFRCDPISEHNRLYWYRQTLGQGPEFLTYFQNEAQLEKSRLLSDRFSAERPKGSFSTLEIQRTEQGDSAMYLCASSFRDGYNEKLFFGSGTQLSVL.

The rearrangement uses TRBV11-2 and TRBJ1-1; no clear D gene. The germline V gene encodes CDR1 SGHAT and CDR2 FQNNGV. The CDR3 sequence is 14 residues long. V lost 2 bases and J lost 11, with 18 bases in between. In DNA form, the CDR3 reads TGTGCCAGCAGCTTATTGGGGTCGACCCCCGTGGCTTTCTTT. Amino acids: CASSLLGSTPVAFF.

The chain recombines TRBV7-9 with TRBJ2-7; perhaps D is TRBD1 or TRBD2 (5 bases each). The CDR3 length is 14 residues. With 5 bases removed from V and 3 bases from J, the gap between germline ends came to 14 bases. In germline, CDR1 is SEHNR, CDR2 FQNEAQ (reference sequence). CDR3 DNA sequence: TGTGCCAGCAGCCGGGGACCCCAAGACTACGAGCAGTACTTC. This gives the protein CASSRGPQDYEQYF.

The chain couples TRBV20-1 to TRBJ1-1, with 10 nucleotides matching TRBD1. V dropped 3 bases and J dropped 8; count of bases not matched to a gene: 0. CDR3 length: 11 amino acids. Per the germline V gene, CDR1 is DFQATT and CDR2 is SNEGSKA (reference sequence). CDR3 in DNA: TGCAGTGCTAGGGGACAGGGGGAAGCTTTCTTT. It specifies CSARGQGEAFF.

This clonotype was seen repeatedly, ten times or more. This chain links TRBV11-2 with TRBJ2-1, with D perhaps matching TRBD1 (5 bases). V was pared by 3 bases and J by 0 bases, with 12 bases between. CDR3 length: 16 amino acids. Germline values: CDR1 SGHAT, CDR2 FQNNGV. The CDR3 sequence is CASSLMSGHSYNEQFF. The CDR3 DNA follows: TGTGCCAGCAGCTTGATGTCAGGGCACTCCTACAATGAGCAGTTCTTC.

Points on this clonotype: At one end the junction does not follow the germline gene, possibly because of a read error. This chain uses TRBV12-3 or TRBV12-4 with TRBJ2-1; no firm D call. CDR3 length: 12 residues. The CDR3, as DNA: TGTGTCAGCAGTTTGGGTAAAGATGAGCAGTTCTTC. This gives the protein CVSSLGKDEQFF.

As to this clonotype: A much larger clone lies a single base off, so this may be a read error. The chain is built from TRBV5-1 and TRBJ2-7; D may be TRBD2 (6 bases). CDR1 SGHRS and CDR2 YFSETQ come from the germline V gene. The CDR3 runs 16 residues. CDR3 sequence: CASSLSAGGSSYGQYF. The CDR3 nucleotides are TGCGCCAGCAGCTTGTCCGCCGGAGGGAGCTCCTACGGGCAGTACTTC.

The genes are TRBV20-1 and TRBJ2-5; D not certain. This CDR3 is built from 12 residues. Germline V gene lookup returns CDR1 DFQATT and CDR2 SNEGSKA (reference sequence). The V end lost 3 bases, the J end lost 2 bases, and 7 bases lay between the germline ends. CDR3 coding DNA: TGCAGTGCTAGGGTCAGACAAGAGACCCAGTACTTC. Protein sequence: CSARVRQETQYF.

This clonotype was counted only a few times. This chain joins TRBV29-1 and TRBJ1-2; TRBD1 agrees at 7 bases. The CDR3 loop spans 12 amino acids. V shed 5 bases, J shed 8 bases, and the junction held 8 bases outside the gene matches. The germline gives CDR1 SQVTM, CDR2 ANQGSEA. CDR3: CSVLTGDWGYTF. In DNA form, the CDR3 reads TGCAGCGTTTTAACAGGGGACTGGGGCTACACCTTC. Based on the CDR3 plus reference TRBV29-1 and TRBJ1-2, the full variable domain is SAVISQKPSRDICQRGTSLTIQCQVDSQVTMMFWYRQQPGQSLTLIATANQGSEATYESGFVIDKFPISRPNLTFSTLTVSNMSPEDSSIYLCSVLTGDWGYTFGSGTRLTVV.

This clonotype was observed many times. This chain connects TRBV13 to TRBJ2-6; D gene ambiguous. The V gene lost 4 bases and the J gene lost 0 bases, with 4 bases spanning the gap. The CDR3 extends over 14 amino acids. Per germline, CDR1 PRHDT and CDR2 FYEKMQ (reference sequence). DNA for the CDR3: TGTGCCAGCAGCTCCTACTCTGGGGCCAACGTCCTGACTTTC. Its translation: CASSSYSGANVLTF.

This clonotype came up once. The chain carries TRBV12-3 or TRBV12-4 and TRBJ2-1; TRBD2 is a possible D gene (5 bases). Deletions cut 3 bases from V and 10 bases from J, with 16 bases between. The CDR3 is 14 residues long. The chain's CDR3 is CASSFSRGPYEQFF. The DNA of the CDR3 is TGTGCCAGCAGTTTTAGCCGGGGTCCATACGAGCAGTTCTTC.

The V gene is TRBV5-1, the J gene TRBJ2-3; D may be TRBD1 or TRBD2 (5 bases each). V lost 4 bases and J 1 base, leaving 19 bases between the germline ends. Germline loops: CDR1 SGHRS, CDR2 YFSETQ. This CDR3 is built from 17 residues. CDR3 sequence reads: CASSPEEQALGTDTQYF. The CDR3 coding sequence is TGCGCCAGCAGCCCGGAGGAACAGGCCCTGGGCACAGATACGCAGTATTTT.

This sequence joins TRBV7-2 and TRBJ2-7; TRBD2 might be the D (6 bases). The J call may be incorrect, as the DNA end agrees better with TRBJ2-5. CDR1 SGHTA and CDR2 FQGNSA come from the germline V gene. The CDR3 spans 14 residues. CDR3 loop: CASSEKRAGETQYF. Written as DNA, the CDR3 is TGTGCCAGCAGCGAAAAAAGGGCGGGGGAGACCCAGTACTTC.

The J gene is TRBJ2-1, the V gene TRBV7-2, with D maybe TRBD1 (6 bases). Germline V gives CDR1 SGHTA, CDR2 FQGNSA. V lost 5 bases and J lost 15, with 32 bases in between. CDR3 size: 17 residues. CDR3 amino acids: CASSLNHSGLGVGGRFF. As DNA, the CDR3 is TGTGCCAGCAGCCTTAATCATAGTGGGCTGGGCGTAGGGGGTCGGTTCTTC. Using reference TRBV7-2 and TRBJ2-1 for the parts outside the CDR3, the full variable domain is GAGVSQSPSNKVTEKGKDVELRCDPISGHTALYWYRQSLGQGLEFLIYFQGNSAPDKSGLPSDRFSAERTGGSVSTLTIQRTQQEDSAVYLCASSLNHSGLGVGGRFFGPGTRLTVL.

The rearrangement joins TRBV28 to TRBJ2-1; tentatively, D is TRBD1 or TRBD2 (5 bases each). Deletions cut 9 bases from V and 6 bases from J, with 12 bases between. The CDR3 contains 12 residues. Germline V gene lookup returns CDR1 MDHEN and CDR2 SYDVKM. The CDR3 here is CASREGSNEQFF. CDR3 in DNA: TGTGCCAGTCGAGAGGGGTCCAATGAGCAGTTCTTC.

This clonotype has just a few counts. V and J are TRBV6-2 or TRBV6-3 and TRBJ2-1, with D possibly matching TRBD1 (6 bases). In germline, CDR1 is MNHEY, CDR2 SVGEGT. This CDR3 is built from 15 residues. With 2 bases removed from V and 4 bases from J, the gap between germline ends came to 12 bases. Written as DNA, the CDR3 is TGTGCCAGCAGTTACCCCTCAACAGGGTACAATGAGCAGTTCTTC. Its translation is CASSYPSTGYNEQFF.

This chain links TRBV19 with TRBJ2-2; D remains ambiguous. Trimming took off 7 bases at V and 4 bases at J, with 13 bases between the two ends. Germline values: CDR1 LNHDA, CDR2 SQIVND (reference sequence). The length of the CDR3 is 14 residues. Here the CDR3 DNA reads TGTGCCAGTACCCCTGGACGGACCACCGGGGAGCTGTTTTTT. This codes for CASTPGRTTGELFF.

The J gene is TRBJ2-3, the V gene TRBV6-1; the D is unclear. CDR1 MNHNS and CDR2 SASEGT come from the germline V gene. Trimming took 2 bases from V and 6 from J, leaving 12 bases between them. The CDR3 is made up of 14 amino acids. Written as DNA, the CDR3 is TGTGCCAGCAGTGAAAGGCTGTACTGGGATACGCAGTATTTT. Its translation is CASSERLYWDTQYF.

The V and J genes are TRBV7-2 and TRBJ1-2, with TRBD1 matching 8 bases. Losses at the gene ends were 1 base for V and 0 bases for J; bases not matched to a gene: 4. This CDR3 comprises 16 residues. The germline V gene encodes CDR1 SGHTA and CDR2 FQGNSA. Here the CDR3 DNA reads TGTGCCAGCAGCTTAGGGGGGACAGGATCTAACTATGGCTACACCTTC. Protein sequence: CASSLGGTGSNYGYTF.

CDR3 sequence (DNA): TGCGCCAGCAAACTGACAGAGAACACTGAAGCTTTCTTT. This sequence encodes CASKLTENTEAFF. The chain is built from TRBV5-1 and TRBJ1-1; D perhaps matches TRBD1 (5 bases). Germline V gives CDR1 SGHRS, CDR2 YFSETQ. Trimming cost V 6 bases and J 1 base, with 10 bases left between them. CDR3 length: 13 residues.

The V call is TRBV5-6, the J call TRBJ2-7; 10 positions agree with TRBD2. This CDR3 has 16 residues. Germline V gene data show CDR1 as SGHDT and CDR2 as YYEEEE. The J segment lost 3 bases and the V segment lost 3 bases, leaving 9 bases of the junction unmatched. The CDR3 spells CASSSTTSGAHYEQYF. CDR3 nucleotides: TGTGCCAGCAGCTCGACAACTAGCGGGGCCCACTACGAGCAGTACTTC.

The rearrangement links TRBV7-6 to TRBJ1-2; D is possibly TRBD1 (5 bases). This CDR3 contains 14 residues. Germline CDR1 reads SGHVS; CDR2 reads FNYEAQ. Between the trimmed V and J ends, which lost 3 bases and 8 bases, there was a span of 16 bases. This CDR3 reads CASSLGRPSGGYTF. The CDR3 nucleotides read TGTGCCAGCAGCTTGGGGCGGCCTAGCGGCGGCTACACCTTC. Supplemented by reference TRBV7-6 and TRBJ1-2, the full variable domain reads GAGVSQSPRYKVTKRGQDVALRCDPISGHVSLYWYRQALGQGPEFLTYFNYEAQQDKSGLPNDRFSAERPEGSISTLTIQRTEQRDSAMYRCASSLGRPSGGYTFGSGTRLTVV.

The rearrangement uses TRBV3-1 and TRBJ1-6, with D maybe TRBD1 (6 bases). Trimming removed 0 bases from V and 12 bases from J, with 12 bases in between. The germline V gene encodes CDR1 LGHDT and CDR2 YNNKEL (reference sequence). There are 14 residues in the CDR3. This CDR3 is CASSQDARGRPLHF. Written as DNA, the CDR3 is TGTGCCAGCAGCCAAGATGCAAGGGGGAGACCCCTCCACTTT.

The chain recombines TRBV18 with TRBJ1-5; no clear D gene. The CDR3 has 16 amino acids. V lost 4 bases and J 6 bases, leaving 19 bases between the germline ends. The germline gives CDR1 KGHSH, CDR2 LQKENI. The CDR3 loop is CASSLDAPSARQPQHF. As DNA, the CDR3 is TGTGCCAGCTCACTCGACGCTCCTAGCGCCCGTCAGCCCCAGCATTTT.

This clonotype was recorded a few times. The V call is TRBV29-1, the J call TRBJ1-2, with 7 bases fitting TRBD1. V lost 2 bases to trimming and J lost 1 base; unmatched junction nucleotides: 16. CDR1 and CDR2 from the germline V gene are SQVTM and ANQGSEA. This CDR3 has 18 residues. CDR3 bases: TGCAGCGTTGAATTTCGTCCCGGGACAGACCCTAATAACTATGGCTACACCTTC. As protein: CSVEFRPGTDPNNYGYTF.

Notes on this clonotype: Compared with germline, one end of the junction differs, possibly owing to a read error. The genes are TRBV5-6 and TRBJ1-1; 8 nucleotides align to TRBD1. The V gene's germline CDR1 is SGHDT and CDR2 YYEEEE. The CDR3 covers 15 residues. The DNA for the CDR3 is TGTGCCAGCAGCTCGGGGACAGGTAGGAACGCTGAAGCTTTCTTT. Amino acid sequence: CASSSGTGRNAEAFF.

This chain connects TRBV2 to TRBJ2-7, with D tentatively TRBD1 (6 bases). CDR1 and CDR2 from the germline V gene are SNHLY and FYNNEI. Trimming stripped 5 bases from V and 3 bases from J, with 14 bases between. CDR3 length: 14 amino acids. CDR3: CASSPGQPDYEQYF. CDR3 in DNA: TGTGCCAGCAGTCCCGGACAGCCAGACTACGAGCAGTACTTC.

Remarks on this clonotype: A much larger clone differs by one base, so this may be a read error. DNA of the CDR3: TGCAGCGTTGGGACTCTAGAGAGCTCCTACGAGCAGTACTTC. Protein sequence: CSVGTLESSYEQYF. The V call is TRBV29-1, the J call TRBJ2-7, with D tentatively TRBD2 (5 bases). This CDR3 spans 14 amino acids. Deletions cut 4 bases from V and 0 bases from J, with 13 bases between. CDR1 and CDR2 from the germline V gene are SQVTM and ANQGSEA.